This T cell receptor beta chain was recorded in a study of early T cells in non-severe SARS-CoV-2 infection. The overall study: Chains from this unsorted whole-blood bulk RNA could not be paired. General study findings and limits: Anti-spike CD8 responses were favored by VDJdb matching, which missed private and CD4 specificities.

This clonotype was detected a few times. Its antigen is not identified. Researchers attached unique molecular identifiers to individual cDNA molecules. One entry per CDR3 protein, called by TCRdb with MiXCR from the 5' RACE reads. The sample includes 55,000 to 80,000 distinct CDR3 sequences, approximately 10% of them seen just once. This CDR3 has 15 residues. The ends were cut back, 1 base at V and 0 bases at J, with 10 bases in the middle. The chain carries TRBV12-3 or TRBV12-4 and TRBJ2-7; maybe TRBD1 (6 bases). Sample: whole blood. The TCR comes from an adult who was a healthcare worker with PCR-confirmed SARS-CoV-2 infection or an uninfected control (not recorded which). CDR3 nucleotides: TGTGCCAGCAGTTTAGGTCGGGACACCTCCTACGAGCAGTACTTC. Encoded protein: CASSLGRDTSYEQYF.